Each of the 13 T cell receptor beta chains below was sequenced from the same sample in a study of a mutant IDH1 vaccine in newly diagnosed glioma. Time point here: week 47, end of study. Vaccinated patients received 300 ug of mutant IDH1 20-mer peptide per dose, with topical imiquimod. Their target antigens are unknown. Produced via immunoSEQ multiplex PCR; TCRdb's table is partial and in-frame only. This table has tens of thousands of clones, around four fifths appearing once. The source material was PBMCs, sampled from a glioma patient whose treatment included an IDH1 peptide vaccine. These receptors originate from a man between 40 and 49 years old with glioma.

This sequence joins TRBV7-2 and TRBJ1-4; TRBD1 is a possible D gene (6 bases). The CDR3 sequence is 15 residues long. CDR1 and CDR2 (germline): SGHTA, FQGNSA. V lost 5 bases to trimming and J lost 7 bases, with 17 bases between them. The CDR3 coding sequence is TGTGCCAGCAGCCCAACAGGGAAGGGTAGTGAAAAACTGTTTTTT. Amino acid sequence: CASSPTGKGSEKLFF.

This chain links TRBV4-3 with TRBJ2-3; TRBD2 matches 12 bases. The V gene end was trimmed by 1 base and the J gene end by 4 bases; junction bases not matched to a gene: 12. This CDR3 has 19 residues. Per germline, CDR1 LGHNA and CDR2 YSLEER. The CDR3 DNA sequence: TGCGCCAGCAGCCAAGCCTCACTAGCGGGAGGTCCTTTTGCAGATACGCAGTATTTT. Translating gives CASSQASLAGGPFADTQYF.

Worth noting for this clone: Mismatch with germline at one junction end may stem from a read error. The rearrangement uses TRBV28 and TRBJ1-2, with D tentatively TRBD1 (6 bases). Looked up from germline, CDR1 is MDHEN and CDR2 is SYDVKM. This CDR3 region has 12 residues. The CDR3 is CASSFPLGGPAF. CDR3 DNA: TGTGCCAGCAGTTTCCCCCTCGGGGGGCCCGCCTTC.

The genes are TRBV28 and TRBJ1-2, with TRBD1 as a possible D gene (6 bases). CDR3 length: 12 residues. V lost 6 bases, J lost 5 bases, and 10 bases lay in between. The V gene's germline CDR1 is MDHEN and CDR2 SYDVKM. CDR3 amino acids: CASRKTGYGYTF. The CDR3 coding sequence is TGTGCCAGCAGAAAAACAGGGTATGGCTACACCTTC.

The J gene is TRBJ2-7, the V gene TRBV28; a possible D gene is TRBD2 (5 bases). Germline lookup yields CDR1 MDHEN and CDR2 SYDVKM. V gave up 8 bases and J gave up 5 bases, with 16 bases separating them. The CDR3 contains 13 residues. The CDR3 DNA reads as TGTGCCAGCTGCTACGATCACGGGGACGAGCAGTACTTC. Protein product: CASCYDHGDEQYF.

The chain joins TRBV10-3 to TRBJ2-7, with 16 bases fitting TRBD2. The germline gives CDR1 ENHRY, CDR2 SYGVKD. J was trimmed by 5 bases and V by 0 bases; bases with no gene match: 7. The CDR3 extends over 18 amino acids. CDR3 loop: CAISESGTSGGAKHEQYF. The DNA for the CDR3 is TGTGCCATCAGTGAGTCCGGGACTAGCGGGGGGGCCAAACACGAGCAGTACTTC.

The chain uses TRBV25-1 and TRBJ2-7; 8 nucleotides match TRBD1. This CDR3 spans 13 amino acids. The germline V gene encodes CDR1 MGHDK and CDR2 SYGVNS. V lost 5 bases and J lost 7; bases outside the gene matches: 7. For the CDR3, the DNA is TGTGCCAGCAGTTTCCAGGGGGCGCGGGAGCAGTACTTC. The encoded protein is CASSFQGAREQYF.

The chain joins TRBV15 to TRBJ2-5; 9 bases line up with TRBD1. CDR1 and CDR2 (germline): LNHNV, YYDKDF (reference sequence). CDR3 length equals 16 residues. After removal of 1 base from V and 5 bases from J, the junction contained 8 bases not matched to a gene. The CDR3 DNA follows: TGTGCCACCAGCAGAGTCCGGGACAGGGCATGGGAGACCCAGTACTTC. Its protein is CATSRVRDRAWETQYF.

J is TRBJ2-7 and V is TRBV10-2; the D gene is possibly TRBD2 (5 bases). The V gene lost 7 bases and the J gene lost 1 base, with 8 bases spanning the gap. CDR3 length: 12 amino acids. The V gene's germline CDR1 is WSHSY and CDR2 SAAADI. DNA for the CDR3: TGCGCCAGCACGGGGATATCCTACGAGCAGTACTTC. This translates into CASTGISYEQYF.

The chain couples TRBV18 to TRBJ1-1; 8 bases map to TRBD1. V lost 6 bases, J lost 5 bases, and 8 bases stayed unmatched. This CDR3 region has 14 residues. From germline, CDR1 is KGHSH and CDR2 LQKENI. This CDR3 reads CASSPRTGRTEAFF. CDR3 sequence (DNA): TGTGCCAGCTCCCCCCGGACAGGGCGAACTGAAGCTTTCTTT.

The rearrangement links TRBV19 to TRBJ1-2, with 7 bases lining up with TRBD1. Germline V CDR1 and CDR2: LNHDA, SQIVND (reference sequence). Trimming took 0 bases from V and 4 from J; bases not matched to a gene: 11. The CDR3 contains 17 residues. This CDR3 is CASSIDLTDRVTYGYTF. The DNA of the CDR3 is TGTGCCAGTAGTATAGATCTCACCGACAGGGTAACCTATGGCTACACCTTC.

The chain recombines TRBV11-2 with TRBJ1-1; D might be TRBD1 (6 bases). The CDR3 loop spans 18 amino acids. Germline V CDR1 and CDR2: SGHAT, FQNNGV. Trimming took off 3 bases at V and 3 bases at J, with 23 bases between the two ends. The DNA of the CDR3 is TGTGCCAGCAGCTTGACCGTCGGGAGGCGGGGGCAACACACTGAAGCTTTCTTT. Its translation: CASSLTVGRRGQHTEAFF.

The chain joins TRBV5-4 to TRBJ2-5, with TRBD2 matching over 12 bases. The V gene end was trimmed by 4 bases and the J gene end by 3 bases; junction bases not matched to a gene: 7. The CDR3 contains 16 residues. Germline-derived CDR1 and CDR2 are SGHNT and YYREEE (reference sequence). The CDR3 bases are TGTGCCAGCAGCCAAATTGGACTAGCGGGGAAAGAGACCCAGTACTTC. Protein: CASSQIGLAGKETQYF.